Shown below are 32 T cell receptor beta chains from a single sample sequenced in a study of blood T cell repertoires in COVID-19. The table came from immunoSEQ multiplex PCR; TCRdb's copy has only in-frame clones and leaves some out. This table has roughly 410,000 clones, 89% appearing once. Sequencing input: peripheral blood. All receptors come from a woman aged 40 to 49 with COVID-19, enrolled during active disease.

CDR3 coding DNA: TGTGCCAGCAGTCCCTGGACAGGTTCTAATTCACCCCTCCACTTT. Protein sequence: CASSPWTGSNSPLHF. This chain uses TRBV6-2 or TRBV6-3 with TRBJ1-6; 7 bases agree with TRBD1. The ends lost 5 bases at V and 6 bases at J; junction bases unmatched: 7. The germline CDR1 and CDR2 sequences are MNHEY and SVGEGT. The CDR3 is 15 amino acids.

A word on this clone: A read error may explain this, as a much larger clone is one base away. V and J are TRBV6-5 and TRBJ2-7; 8 bases are shared with TRBD2. The germline V gene encodes CDR1 MNHEY and CDR2 SVGAGI. Trimming at V came to 2 bases and at J to 6 bases, leaving 9 bases not matched to a gene. The CDR3 runs 15 residues. Here the CDR3 reads CASSYGLAGLCEQYF. CDR3 coding DNA: TGTGCCAGCAGTTACGGGCTAGCGGGCCTCTGCGAGCAGTACTTC.

V usage is TRBV6-5 and J usage is TRBJ1-2, with D tentatively TRBD1 (5 bases). Trimming pared 8 bases from V and 4 bases from J, leaving 17 bases between. CDR1 is MNHEY and CDR2 is SVGAGI in the germline V gene. CDR3 length equals 14 residues. The CDR3 sequence is CASRRGEEGYGYTF. The CDR3 bases are TGTGCCAGCCGTCGGGGGGAAGAAGGCTATGGCTACACCTTC.

The V call is TRBV2, the J call TRBJ1-4; the match to TRBD1 covers 8 bases. Looked up from germline, CDR1 is SNHLY and CDR2 is FYNNEI. With V trimmed by 6 bases and J by 8 bases, 8 bases remained unmatched. This CDR3 contains 14 residues. The CDR3 loop reads CASRYDRGLEKLFF. CDR3 coding DNA: TGTGCCAGCAGATATGACAGGGGTCTAGAAAAACTGTTTTTT.

The V gene is TRBV6-2 or TRBV6-3, the J gene TRBJ1-5, with 9 bases aligning to TRBD1. The CDR3 sequence is 16 residues long. Germline CDR1 is MNHEY and CDR2 is SVGEGT. Losses at the gene ends were 4 bases for V and 3 bases for J; bases not matched to a gene: 7. The DNA of the CDR3 is TGTGCCAGCAGTTCCCTTCGACAGGGGGTCAATCAGCCCCAGCATTTT. This encodes CASSSLRQGVNQPQHF.

V usage is TRBV5-4 and J usage is TRBJ1-1, with D possibly being TRBD1 (5 bases). The germline V gene encodes CDR1 SGHNT and CDR2 YYREEE (reference sequence). This CDR3 has 17 amino acids. Trimming cost V 3 bases and J 2 bases, with 20 bases left between them. The chain's CDR3 is CASSSPVGRRGNTEAFF. As DNA, the CDR3 is TGTGCCAGCAGCTCCCCCGTGGGGCGGCGGGGAAACACTGAAGCTTTCTTT.

This clone has a handful of counts. The V gene is TRBV28, the J gene TRBJ1-4; TRBD1 agrees at 7 bases. CDR1 and CDR2 from the germline V gene are MDHEN and SYDVKM. The CDR3 totals 14 residues. After removal of 6 bases from V and 5 bases from J, the junction contained 6 bases not matched to a gene. CDR3 amino acids: CASRAGTVNEKLFF. The CDR3 coding sequence is TGTGCCAGCAGGGCCGGGACAGTGAATGAAAAACTGTTTTTT. Based on the CDR3 plus reference TRBV28 and TRBJ1-4, the full variable domain is DVKVTQSSRYLVKRTGEKVFLECVQDMDHENMFWYRQDPGLGLRLIYFSYDVKMKEKGDIPEGYSVSREKKERFSLILESASTNQTSMYLCASRAGTVNEKLFFGSGTQLSVL.

V usage is TRBV5-4 and J usage is TRBJ1-4; 7 bases are shared with TRBD1. CDR1 is SGHNT and CDR2 is YYREEE in the germline V gene (reference sequence). V was clipped by 3 bases and J by 7 bases; unmatched bases: 9. The CDR3 loop spans 15 amino acids. The DNA of the CDR3 is TGTGCCAGCAGCTCCAAACAGGGGTTGGGTGAAAAACTGTTTTTT. It translates to CASSSKQGLGEKLFF.

Written as DNA, the CDR3 is TGCAGCGTTGATGGGCCACATGGAGATACGCAGTATTTT. Encoded protein: CSVDGPHGDTQYF. The chain has TRBV29-1 and TRBJ2-3; no firm D call. Germline-derived CDR1 and CDR2 are SQVTM and ANQGSEA. V gave up 3 bases and J gave up 5 bases, with 12 bases separating them. The length of the CDR3 is 13 residues.

V gene TRBV5-1 combines with J gene TRBJ2-5; 8 nucleotides match TRBD2. CDR3 length: 17 amino acids. Germline CDR1 and CDR2: SGHRS and YFSETQ. V lost 0 bases to trimming and J lost 0 bases; unmatched junction nucleotides: 7. The CDR3: CASSLGTLAVDQETQYF. CDR3 in DNA: TGCGCCAGCAGCTTGGGCACACTAGCGGTCGACCAAGAGACCCAGTACTTC.

The chain combines TRBV3-1 (or the pseudogene TRBV3-2) with TRBJ2-1; 15 bases map to TRBD2. V was pared by 4 bases and J by 4 bases, with 8 bases of the junction left unmatched. The CDR3 loop spans 18 amino acids. Germline loops: CDR1 LGHDT, CDR2 YNNKEL (reference sequence). The CDR3 DNA follows: TGTGCCAGCAGCCCCCGGAGGACTAGCGGGGGGGTATACAATGAGCAGTTCTTC. Protein sequence: CASSPRRTSGGVYNEQFF.

The genes are TRBV18 and TRBJ1-5; TRBD1 aligns across 7 bases. Looked up from germline, CDR1 is KGHSH and CDR2 is LQKENI. The trim removed 3 bases at V and 3 bases at J, leaving 5 bases unmatched. The CDR3 runs 15 residues. The CDR3: CASSPRQGFNQPQHF. CDR3 DNA: TGTGCCAGCTCACCTCGACAGGGTTTCAATCAGCCCCAGCATTTT. The whole variable domain, remainder taken from reference TRBV18 and TRBJ1-5, is NAGVMQNPRHLVRRRGQEARLRCSPMKGHSHVYWYRQLPEEGLKFMVYLQKENIIDESGMPKERFSAEFPKEGPSILRIQQVVRGDSAAYFCASSPRQGFNQPQHFGDGTRLSIL.

The V call is TRBV5-5, the J call TRBJ2-3; D may be TRBD1 (5 bases). The CDR3 consists of 13 residues. The germline gives CDR1 SGHKS, CDR2 YYEKEE (reference sequence). V lost 0 bases to trimming and J lost 3 bases, with 5 bases between them. The CDR3, as DNA: TGTGCCAGCAGCTTGGGGACAACAGATACGCAGTATTTT. Amino acid sequence: CASSLGTTDTQYF.

J is TRBJ1-1 and V is TRBV9, with 9 nucleotides matching TRBD1. The CDR3 spans 14 residues. Unmatched junction bases numbered 4, after V lost 3 bases and J lost 4 bases. Looked up from germline, CDR1 is SGDLS and CDR2 is YYNGEE. Written as DNA, the CDR3 is TGTGCCAGCAGCGCGCTGACAGGGGGCACTGAAGCTTTCTTT. As protein: CASSALTGGTEAFF. Combining the CDR3 with reference TRBV9 and TRBJ1-1 gives the whole variable domain DSGVTQTPKHLITATGQRVTLRCSPRSGDLSVYWYQQSLDQGLQFLIQYYNGEERAKGNILERFSAQQFPDLHSELNLSSLELGDSALYFCASSALTGGTEAFFGQGTRLTVV.

This chain uses TRBV13 with TRBJ1-3; 8 bases fit TRBD1. This CDR3 region has 14 residues. Trimming at V came to 3 bases and at J to 7 bases, leaving 5 bases not matched to a gene. Per germline, CDR1 PRHDT and CDR2 FYEKMQ (reference sequence). The CDR3 DNA sequence: TGTGCCAGCAGCTTTTCAGGGGGCCGGAACACCATATATTTT. Its protein is CASSFSGGRNTIYF.

The DNA of the CDR3 is TGTGCCAGCAGCTCCTACAGGGACACTGAAGCTTTCTTT. This gives the protein CASSSYRDTEAFF. This chain connects TRBV7-2 to TRBJ1-1, with D tentatively TRBD1 (6 bases). Germline lookup yields CDR1 SGHTA and CDR2 FQGNSA. The length of the CDR3 is 13 residues. V was cut by 4 bases and J by 3 bases, with 9 bases left in between.

The count of this clone is one. The V call is TRBV28, the J call TRBJ1-3; a weak D match, TRBD1 (5 bases). The CDR3 spans 17 residues. The germline V gene has CDR1 MDHEN and CDR2 SYDVKM. V dropped 2 bases and J dropped 0 bases, with 14 bases sitting between them. The CDR3 DNA follows: TGTGCCAGCAGTTTACCTATCACAGGAAACTCTGGAAACACCATATATTTT. Its translation: CASSLPITGNSGNTIYF.

The V gene is TRBV3-1 (or the pseudogene TRBV3-2), the J gene TRBJ1-5, with D uncertain. This CDR3 is built from 13 residues. V was cut by 0 bases and J by 5 bases, with 5 bases left in between. Germline V gene data show CDR1 as LGHDT and CDR2 as YNNKEL (reference sequence). The CDR3 here is CASSQDGYQPQHF. The CDR3 DNA sequence: TGTGCCAGCAGCCAAGATGGCTATCAGCCCCAGCATTTT.

The chain is built from TRBV7-6 and TRBJ2-7, with 10 bases lining up with TRBD2. The germline gives CDR1 SGHVS, CDR2 FNYEAQ. Germline trimming cut 2 bases from V and 4 bases from J; bases unmatched to any gene: 5. This CDR3 has 15 amino acids. CDR3 in amino acids: CASSLSAAGGYEQYF. The CDR3 coding sequence is TGTGCCAGCAGCTTATCGGCAGCGGGAGGGTACGAGCAGTACTTC.

J is TRBJ1-4 and V is TRBV7-9; maybe TRBD1 (6 bases). The CDR3 is 14 amino acids. Trimming took off 2 bases at V and 7 bases at J, with 11 bases between the two ends. The V gene's germline CDR1 is SEHNR and CDR2 FQNEAQ (reference sequence). CDR3 region: CASSLSRGGEKLFF. The CDR3 DNA reads TGTGCCAGCAGCTTAAGCAGGGGTGGTGAAAAACTGTTTTTT.

The chain recombines TRBV29-1 with TRBJ1-2; 9 bases agree with TRBD1. The CDR3 is 16 amino acids. V was pared by 4 bases and J by 8 bases, with 17 bases of the junction left unmatched. The germline CDR1 and CDR2 sequences are SQVTM and ANQGSEA. The chain's CDR3 is CSVGVPETGGSGGYTF. For the CDR3, the DNA is TGCAGCGTTGGAGTACCTGAGACAGGGGGTTCCGGGGGCTACACCTTC.

The chain employs TRBV7-2 and TRBJ1-6; D remains unclear. CDR1 and CDR2 (germline): SGHTA, FQGNSA. Trimming removed 4 bases from V and 11 bases from J, with 15 bases in between. The CDR3 has 14 amino acids. The CDR3 nucleotides are TGTGCCAGCAGCTCCCTCCGGGAAGAGGCACCCCTCCACTTT. This sequence encodes CASSSLREEAPLHF.

J is TRBJ1-2 and V is TRBV6-5; 9 bases line up with TRBD1. Losses at the gene ends were 5 bases for V and 5 bases for J; bases not matched to a gene: 6. Germline V lookup: CDR1 MNHEY, CDR2 SVGAGI. CDR3 size: 14 residues. The CDR3 sequence is CASSMDRGGYGYTF. The CDR3 DNA sequence: TGTGCCAGCAGTATGGACAGGGGCGGGTATGGCTACACCTTC.

This chain connects TRBV19 to TRBJ2-2; 13 nucleotides agree with TRBD2. Germline assignment: CDR1 LNHDA and CDR2 SQIVND (reference sequence). The CDR3 extends over 19 amino acids. The V segment lost 1 base and the J segment 0 bases; nucleotides outside the gene matches: 5. This CDR3 reads CASSIGFTSGRANTGELFF. In DNA form, the CDR3 reads TGTGCCAGTAGTATAGGCTTCACTAGCGGGAGGGCGAACACCGGGGAGCTGTTTTTT.

The DNA of the CDR3 is TGTGCCAGCAGTTTCGGACAGTTAAATGAAAAACTGTTTTTT. Its translation is CASSFGQLNEKLFF. This chain links TRBV28 with TRBJ1-4; a possible D gene is TRBD1 (6 bases). V was pared by 3 bases and J by 5 bases, with 10 bases between. The V gene's germline CDR1 is MDHEN and CDR2 SYDVKM. The CDR3 loop spans 14 amino acids. The full variable domain, rest sourced from reference TRBV28 and TRBJ1-4, is DVKVTQSSRYLVKRTGEKVFLECVQDMDHENMFWYRQDPGLGLRLIYFSYDVKMKEKGDIPEGYSVSREKKERFSLILESASTNQTSMYLCASSFGQLNEKLFFGSGTQLSVL.

This chain links TRBV27 with TRBJ2-7; perhaps TRBD1 as D (6 bases). The germline gives CDR1 MNHEY, CDR2 SMNVEV (reference sequence). CDR3 length: 15 residues. Trimming left V 2 bases short and J 3 bases short, with 14 bases between. The CDR3 DNA follows: TGTGCCAGCAGTTTACACAGTGAGGGACACTACGAGCAGTACTTC. Its translation is CASSLHSEGHYEQYF.

The CDR3 spells CSVEPQGHTEAFF. DNA of the CDR3: TGCAGCGTTGAACCGCAGGGTCACACTGAAGCTTTCTTT. The chain recombines TRBV29-1 with TRBJ1-1; the D gene is possibly TRBD1 (5 bases). The V end was cut by 2 bases, the J end by 3 bases, with 10 bases between. Per the germline V gene, CDR1 is SQVTM and CDR2 is ANQGSEA. The CDR3 runs to 13 residues.

The rearrangement joins TRBV5-1 to TRBJ2-5; 12 bases are shared with TRBD2. The CDR3 runs 15 residues. Germline V gene lookup returns CDR1 SGHRS and CDR2 YFSETQ. V shed 4 bases and J 5 bases; nucleotides not matched to a gene: 6. CDR3 residues: CASSPTSGRMETQYF. Written as DNA, the CDR3 is TGCGCCAGCAGCCCGACTAGCGGGAGAATGGAGACCCAGTACTTC.

The chain employs TRBV7-9 and TRBJ1-5; perhaps TRBD1 as D (6 bases). This CDR3 has 14 amino acids. CDR1 is SEHNR, CDR2 FQNEAQ, per germline (reference sequence). The germline V and J ends were trimmed by 5 bases and 7 bases, with 15 bases remaining between them. CDR3 residues: CASSPKGGGQPQHF. CDR3 nucleotides: TGTGCCAGCAGCCCTAAGGGAGGGGGACAGCCCCAGCATTTT. Combining the CDR3 with reference TRBV7-9 and TRBJ1-5 gives the whole variable domain DTGVSQNPRHKITKRGQNVTFRCDPISEHNRLYWYRQTLGQGPEFLTYFQNEAQLEKSRLLSDRFSAERPKGSFSTLEIQRTEQGDSAMYLCASSPKGGGQPQHFGDGTRLSIL.

This clone was counted a single time. The V call is TRBV11-2, the J call TRBJ2-5, with TRBD2 matching 8 bases. The length of the CDR3 is 15 residues. The germline V gene has CDR1 SGHAT and CDR2 FQNNGV. The V gene end was trimmed by 5 bases and the J gene end by 3 bases; junction bases not matched to a gene: 8. Here the CDR3 DNA reads TGTGCCAGCAGCGAAGGGACTAGAGGGGAAGAGACCCAGTACTTC. This gives the protein CASSEGTRGEETQYF.

J is TRBJ1-1 and V is TRBV18; TRBD1 agrees at 9 bases. V dropped 4 bases and J dropped 8; count of bases not matched to a gene: 5. This CDR3 is 13 amino acids long. The germline CDR1 and CDR2 sequences are KGHSH and LQKENI. In nucleotides, the CDR3 is TGTGCCAGCTCACGGGACAGGGTCTCCGAAGCTTTCTTT. Translated, it gives CASSRDRVSEAFF.

V gene TRBV6-5 combines with J gene TRBJ2-7; TRBD1 is a possible D gene (5 bases). The germline V gene has CDR1 MNHEY and CDR2 SVGAGI. V was clipped by 8 bases and J by 2 bases, with 16 bases between them. CDR3 size: 14 residues. The CDR3 DNA is TGTGCCAGCGGGGCTTGGGGCAACGCCTACGAGCAGTACTTC. It codes for CASGAWGNAYEQYF.